These T cell receptor beta chains were read from a single sample in a study of cytomegalovirus exposure and HLA in healthy donors. Profiled with immunoSEQ multiplex PCR; TCRdb holds only in-frame clones, not every one. In the table there are around 110,000 clones, roughly three fifths of which are singletons. The sequenced sample consisted of PBMCs. Receptors were obtained from a middle-aged woman in good health and CMV-seropositive. The CDR3 runs from the conserved cysteine through the conserved F or W. D genes are given only for firm matches. Rows may omit the clone size; those that give it use once, few, many or a size class.

CASSLLGGTGELFF,TGTGCCAGCAGCTTGCTGGGGGGCACCGGGGAGCTGTTTTTT,-,-,TRBV5-8,TRBJ2-2
CASSQDRRSYEQYF,TGCGCCAGCAGCCAGGACAGGAGATCCTACGAGCAGTACTTC,-,TRBD1,TRBV4-3,TRBJ2-7
CASSLEGGLASQQYF,TGTGCCAGCAGCTTAGAGGGGGGACTAGCGTCCCAGCAGTACTTC,-,TRBD2,TRBV7-2,TRBJ2-7
CASSDVINRVYEQYF,TGTGCCAGCAGTGACGTCATTAACAGGGTCTACGAGCAGTACTTC,-,-,TRBV2,TRBJ2-7
CASSSYKTISSYNEQFF,TGTGCCAGCAGTTCTTACAAGACCATTAGCTCCTACAATGAACAGTTCTTC,-,-,TRBV28,TRBJ2-1
CASSPGRADEQFF,TGTGCCAGCAGCCCCGGGAGGGCCGATGAGCAGTTCTTC,-,TRBD2,TRBV7-9,TRBJ2-1
CATSGAGGVDTQYF,TGTGCCACCAGCGGTGCGGGAGGGGTAGATACGCAGTATTTT,-,TRBD2,TRBV15,TRBJ2-3
CASSRAGGHSYEQYF,TGTGCCAGCAGTAGGGCAGGCGGACACTCCTACGAGCAGTACTTC,once,-,TRBV5-8,TRBJ2-7
CASSLTAGAVPPETQYF,TGTGCCAGCAGTTTAACGGCGGGGGCCGTTCCCCCAGAGACCCAGTACTTC,-,-,TRBV27,TRBJ2-5
CASSEALSGLNYGYTF,TGTGCCAGCAGTGAAGCGCTTTCGGGACTTAACTATGGCTACACCTTC,-,-,TRBV2,TRBJ1-2
CASSPGQPNYGYTF,TGTGCCAGCTCACCGGGACAGCCTAACTATGGCTACACCTTC,-,TRBD1,TRBV18,TRBJ1-2
CASSFWTSGYNEQFF,TGTGCCAGCAGCTTCTGGACTAGCGGCTACAATGAGCAGTTCTTC,once,TRBD2,TRBV5-4,TRBJ2-1
CASKGVGQHGYTF,TGTGCCAGCAAGGGTGTGGGGCAGCATGGCTACACCTTC,-,-,TRBV2,TRBJ1-2
CASSAGGLSIDYGYTF,TGTGCCAGCAGTGCAGGGGGCCTCTCAATCGACTATGGCTACACCTTC,few,TRBD1,TRBV6-1,TRBJ1-2
CASSRGTGVKETQYF,TGTGCCAGCAGTCGAGGGACAGGAGTTAAAGAGACCCAGTACTTC,-,TRBD1,TRBV28,TRBJ2-5
CASRARQGSEAFF,TGTGCCAGCAGAGCGAGACAGGGATCTGAAGCTTTCTTT,-,TRBD1,TRBV5-6,TRBJ1-1
CASSPQGQTSQGYGYTF,TGTGCCAGCTCACCCCAGGGACAGACTTCTCAGGGCTATGGCTACACCTTC,-,TRBD1,TRBV18,TRBJ1-2
CASSVEGGTGIGSNYGYTF,TGTGCCAGCAGCGTAGAGGGGGGGACAGGGATCGGCTCCAACTATGGCTACACCTTC,once,TRBD1,TRBV9,TRBJ1-2
CASSLVRSGSTGELFF,TGTGCCAGCAGCTTGGTTCGTAGCGGGAGCACCGGGGAGCTGTTTTTT,-,TRBD2,TRBV5-6,TRBJ2-2
CASSEGAEFYGYTF,TGTGCCAGCAGCGAAGGGGCAGAGTTCTATGGCTACACCTTC,-,-,TRBV9,TRBJ1-2
CASSGLAGLTYGYTF,TGTGCCAGCAGTGGCCTGGCGGGACTTACCTATGGCTACACCTTC,-,-,TRBV25-1,TRBJ1-2
CASSLSGSLNEQFF,TGTGCCAGCAGCTTAAGCGGGAGTCTGAATGAGCAGTTCTTC,-,TRBD2,TRBV11-3,TRBJ2-1
CASSLWTSESSLSTDTQYF,TGTGCCAGCAGTTTGTGGACTAGCGAATCATCCCTTAGCACAGATACGCAGTATTTT,-,TRBD2,TRBV28,TRBJ2-3
CASSSRTGGTTEAFF,TGTGCCAGTAGTTCAAGGACAGGCGGAACCACTGAAGCTTTCTTT,-,TRBD1,TRBV19,TRBJ1-1
CASSLVGDRGDEQYF,TGTGCCAGCAGCTTAGTGGGAGACAGGGGCGACGAGCAGTACTTC,-,TRBD1,TRBV7-9,TRBJ2-7
CASSYSPSRGRVEQYF,TGTGCCAGCAGTTACTCTCCCAGTCGAGGGAGGGTCGAGCAGTACTTC,-,TRBD2,TRBV6-5,TRBJ2-7
CASSQEFQVSGELFF,-,once,-,TRBV4-1,TRBJ2-2
CASSLRGSGAGEQYF,TGTGCCAGCAGCTTACGTGGGTCAGGGGCAGGGGAGCAGTACTTC,-,-,TRBV7-2,TRBJ2-7
CASSLPTGGLPEAFF,TGTGCCAGCAGCTTGCCGACAGGGGGTTTGCCTGAAGCTTTCTTT,-,TRBD1,TRBV7-2,TRBJ1-1
CASSLGGLARTDTQYF,TGTGCCAGCAGCTTAGGGGGACTAGCTCGCACAGATACGCAGTATTTT,-,TRBD2,TRBV7-9,TRBJ2-3
CASSVATNEKLFF,TGTGCCAGCAGTGTCGCAACTAATGAAAAACTGTTTTTT,-,-,TRBV2,TRBJ1-4
CASRTAGEIYGYTF,TGTGCCAGCAGGACAGCGGGCGAGATCTATGGCTACACCTTC,-,-,TRBV28,TRBJ1-2
CASSNTAFYGYTF,TGTGCCAGTAGTAACACAGCTTTTTATGGCTACACCTTC,-,-,TRBV19,TRBJ1-2